This T cell receptor (beta chain) came from a study of blood T cell repertoires in COVID-19. Study background: The United States, Italy and Spain provided the acute and convalescent COVID-19 samples.

In assigning cohorts, the study relied on participant-reported clinical history. Profiling relied on immunoSEQ multiplex PCR, and the TCRdb table lists in-frame clones only, not all of them. The sample holds some 350,000 clones, roughly 87% seen once. Sequenced sample: PBMCs or T cells enriched from blood (not recorded which). The sequence was obtained from a woman in her 30s who had recovered from COVID-19.

The CDR3 region is CASSQGHTDSNQPQHF. CDR3 in DNA: TGCGCCAGCAGCCAAGGGCATACAGATAGCAATCAGCCCCAGCATTTT. J is TRBJ1-5 and V is TRBV4-1; D not resolved. The CDR3 has 16 residues. Per the germline V gene, CDR1 is MGHRA and CDR2 is YSYEKL. The germline V and J ends were trimmed by 1 base and 0 bases, with 10 bases remaining between them.